This T cell receptor (beta chain) was sequenced in a study of early stage breast cancer tumors. Study-level background: Around 9.6-fold was the mean read coverage per sample.

The table came from immunoSEQ multiplex PCR; TCRdb's copy has only in-frame clones and leaves some out. The table records tens of thousands of clones, about 78% of them present only once. The V end was cut by 0 bases, the J end by 3 bases, with 33 bases between. The CDR3 has 23 amino acids. The clonotype originates from a person aged 45-60 years with breast cancer. The chain uses TRBV23-1 and TRBJ2-1; D may be TRBD2 (5 bases). TRBV23-1 is an open reading frame whose function is uncertain. The material sequenced was blood. The CDR3 loop reads CASSQSSRVRADPHREDYNEQFF. The CDR3, as DNA: TGCGCCAGCAGTCAATCGAGTAGGGTTCGGGCCGACCCTCACCGGGAAGACTACAATGAGCAGTTCTTC.